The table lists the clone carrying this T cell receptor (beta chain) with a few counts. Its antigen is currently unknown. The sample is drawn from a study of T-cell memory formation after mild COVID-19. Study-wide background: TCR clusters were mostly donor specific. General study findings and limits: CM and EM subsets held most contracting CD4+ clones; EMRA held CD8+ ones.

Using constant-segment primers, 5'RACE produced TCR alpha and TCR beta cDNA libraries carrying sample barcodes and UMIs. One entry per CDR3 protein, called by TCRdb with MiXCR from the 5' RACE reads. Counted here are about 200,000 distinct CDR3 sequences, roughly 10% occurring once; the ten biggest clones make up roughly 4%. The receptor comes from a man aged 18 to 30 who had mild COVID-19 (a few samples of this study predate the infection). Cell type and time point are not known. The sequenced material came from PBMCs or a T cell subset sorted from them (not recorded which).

CDR3 nucleotides: TGCAGTGCTATTTCGGACAGGGGGCTTCAGCCCCAGCATTTT. This sequence encodes CSAISDRGLQPQHF. This chain uses TRBV20-1 with TRBJ1-5, with TRBD1 identical over 11 bases. V lost 4 bases and J lost 6; bases outside the gene matches: 5. Germline V gives CDR1 DFQATT, CDR2 SNEGSKA (reference sequence). The CDR3 length is 14 residues.